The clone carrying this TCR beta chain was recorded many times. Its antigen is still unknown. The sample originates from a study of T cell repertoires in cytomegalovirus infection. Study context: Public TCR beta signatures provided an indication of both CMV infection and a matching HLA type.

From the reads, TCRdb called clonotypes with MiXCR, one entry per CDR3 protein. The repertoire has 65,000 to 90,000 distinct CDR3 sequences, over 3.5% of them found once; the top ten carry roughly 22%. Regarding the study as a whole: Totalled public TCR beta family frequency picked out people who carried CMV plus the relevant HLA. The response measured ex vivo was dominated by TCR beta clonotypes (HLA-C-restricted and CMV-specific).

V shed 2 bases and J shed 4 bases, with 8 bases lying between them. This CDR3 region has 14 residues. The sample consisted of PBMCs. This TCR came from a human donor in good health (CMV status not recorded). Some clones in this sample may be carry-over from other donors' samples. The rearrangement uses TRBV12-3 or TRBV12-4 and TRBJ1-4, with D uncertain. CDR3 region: CASSLQVFNEKLFF. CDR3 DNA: TGTGCCAGCAGTTTACAGGTCTTTAATGAAAAACTGTTTTTT.